The clone carrying this TCR beta chain was seen once. This specimen comes from a study of control samples from healthy donors and cancer patients. This table comes from immunoSEQ multiplex PCR, and its TCRdb copy is limited to in-frame clones, with some not included. Of under 200,000 clones detected, 95% to 96% appear once; the ten largest clones hold 0.85% to 1.3%. This CDR3 region has 13 residues. Germline assignment: CDR1 SGHVS and CDR2 FQNEAQ. Trimming took off 5 bases at V and 6 bases at J, with 13 bases between the two ends. The source is a woman aged 30 to 39 in good health. The chain has TRBV7-8 and TRBJ1-1, with no clear D. Sequenced: blood. CDR3 DNA sequence: TGTGCCAGCAGCCCCATTCTGAGCCCTGAAGCTTTCTTT. Translated, it gives CASSPILSPEAFF.